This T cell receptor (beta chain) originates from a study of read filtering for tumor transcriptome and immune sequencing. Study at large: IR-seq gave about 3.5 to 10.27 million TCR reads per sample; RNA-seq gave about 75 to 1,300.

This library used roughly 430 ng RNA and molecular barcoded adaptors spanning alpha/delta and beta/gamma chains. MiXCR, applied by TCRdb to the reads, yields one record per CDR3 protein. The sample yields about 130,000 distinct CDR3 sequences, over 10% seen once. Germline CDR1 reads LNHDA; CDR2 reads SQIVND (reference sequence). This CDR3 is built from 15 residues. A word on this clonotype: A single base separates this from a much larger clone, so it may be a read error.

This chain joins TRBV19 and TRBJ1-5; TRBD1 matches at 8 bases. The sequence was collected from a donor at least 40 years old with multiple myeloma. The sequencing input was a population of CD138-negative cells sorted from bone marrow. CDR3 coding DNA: TGTGCCGGTAGTATGACAGGGGACCCCGGTCAGCCCCAGCATTTT. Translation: CAGSMTGDPGQPQHF.